Listed below are T cell receptor beta chains from one sample, sequenced in a study of T cell responses to AZD1222 COVID-19 vaccine. Profiling relied on immunoSEQ multiplex PCR, and the TCRdb table lists in-frame clones only, not all of them. This table has approximately 150,000 clones, 80% to 95% appearing once. Sequences were derived from peripheral blood, sampled on day 0 of AZD1222 vaccination. The source is an adult in good health. Both conserved end residues are part of each CDR3. Fields, in order: D gene, clone size, J gene, V gene, CDR3 protein, CDR3 DNA. The D gene is left open where the match is weak. Size values are once, few and many counts, or a class for expanded clones, and some rows have none.

TRBD1,-,TRBJ2-1,TRBV28,CASSLDRGDDEQFF,TGTGCCAGCAGCCTCGACAGGGGGGACGATGAGCAGTTCTTC
-,-,TRBJ1-1,TRBV18,CASSPRNTEAFF,TGTGCCAGCTCACCCCGGAACACTGAAGCTTTCTTT
TRBD2,-,TRBJ2-1,TRBV7-6,CASSFTSGTFDEQFF,TGTGCCAGCAGCTTCACTAGCGGGACTTTCGATGAGCAGTTCTTC
-,-,TRBJ1-2,TRBV11-2,CASSLAGGEGYTF,TGTGCCAGCAGCTTAGCTGGGGGTGAAGGCTACACCTTC
-,few,TRBJ2-7,TRBV20-1,CSVSGLTDYEQYF,TGCAGTGTTAGTGGACTAACCGACTACGAGCAGTACTTC
-,-,TRBJ2-1,TRBV14,CASSQVVSIAYNEQFF,TGTGCCAGCAGCCAAGTCGTCTCCATCGCCTACAATGAGCAGTTCTTC
-,-,TRBJ1-4,TRBV25-1,CASSDPLRGEKLFF,TGTGCCAGCAGTGACCCCCTAAGGGGTGAAAAACTGTTTTTT
-,-,TRBJ2-6,TRBV6-2/TRBV6-3,CASSYSGSGANVLTF,TGTGCCAGCAGTTACTCCGGCTCTGGGGCCAACGTCCTGACTTTC
TRBD2,-,TRBJ2-5,TRBV4-2,CASSQEMGVGLGAGGGETQYF,TGTGCCAGCAGCCAAGAGATGGGGGTGGGATTAGGAGCGGGAGGTGGAGAGACCCAGTACTTC
-,once,TRBJ1-1,TRBV21-1,CASSSAGTENTEAFF,TGTGCCAGCAGCTCAGCCGGGACAGAGAACACTGAAGCTTTCTTT
-,-,TRBJ1-1,TRBV6-5,CATYRMNTEAFF,TGTGCCACATACAGAATGAACACTGAAGCTTTCTTT